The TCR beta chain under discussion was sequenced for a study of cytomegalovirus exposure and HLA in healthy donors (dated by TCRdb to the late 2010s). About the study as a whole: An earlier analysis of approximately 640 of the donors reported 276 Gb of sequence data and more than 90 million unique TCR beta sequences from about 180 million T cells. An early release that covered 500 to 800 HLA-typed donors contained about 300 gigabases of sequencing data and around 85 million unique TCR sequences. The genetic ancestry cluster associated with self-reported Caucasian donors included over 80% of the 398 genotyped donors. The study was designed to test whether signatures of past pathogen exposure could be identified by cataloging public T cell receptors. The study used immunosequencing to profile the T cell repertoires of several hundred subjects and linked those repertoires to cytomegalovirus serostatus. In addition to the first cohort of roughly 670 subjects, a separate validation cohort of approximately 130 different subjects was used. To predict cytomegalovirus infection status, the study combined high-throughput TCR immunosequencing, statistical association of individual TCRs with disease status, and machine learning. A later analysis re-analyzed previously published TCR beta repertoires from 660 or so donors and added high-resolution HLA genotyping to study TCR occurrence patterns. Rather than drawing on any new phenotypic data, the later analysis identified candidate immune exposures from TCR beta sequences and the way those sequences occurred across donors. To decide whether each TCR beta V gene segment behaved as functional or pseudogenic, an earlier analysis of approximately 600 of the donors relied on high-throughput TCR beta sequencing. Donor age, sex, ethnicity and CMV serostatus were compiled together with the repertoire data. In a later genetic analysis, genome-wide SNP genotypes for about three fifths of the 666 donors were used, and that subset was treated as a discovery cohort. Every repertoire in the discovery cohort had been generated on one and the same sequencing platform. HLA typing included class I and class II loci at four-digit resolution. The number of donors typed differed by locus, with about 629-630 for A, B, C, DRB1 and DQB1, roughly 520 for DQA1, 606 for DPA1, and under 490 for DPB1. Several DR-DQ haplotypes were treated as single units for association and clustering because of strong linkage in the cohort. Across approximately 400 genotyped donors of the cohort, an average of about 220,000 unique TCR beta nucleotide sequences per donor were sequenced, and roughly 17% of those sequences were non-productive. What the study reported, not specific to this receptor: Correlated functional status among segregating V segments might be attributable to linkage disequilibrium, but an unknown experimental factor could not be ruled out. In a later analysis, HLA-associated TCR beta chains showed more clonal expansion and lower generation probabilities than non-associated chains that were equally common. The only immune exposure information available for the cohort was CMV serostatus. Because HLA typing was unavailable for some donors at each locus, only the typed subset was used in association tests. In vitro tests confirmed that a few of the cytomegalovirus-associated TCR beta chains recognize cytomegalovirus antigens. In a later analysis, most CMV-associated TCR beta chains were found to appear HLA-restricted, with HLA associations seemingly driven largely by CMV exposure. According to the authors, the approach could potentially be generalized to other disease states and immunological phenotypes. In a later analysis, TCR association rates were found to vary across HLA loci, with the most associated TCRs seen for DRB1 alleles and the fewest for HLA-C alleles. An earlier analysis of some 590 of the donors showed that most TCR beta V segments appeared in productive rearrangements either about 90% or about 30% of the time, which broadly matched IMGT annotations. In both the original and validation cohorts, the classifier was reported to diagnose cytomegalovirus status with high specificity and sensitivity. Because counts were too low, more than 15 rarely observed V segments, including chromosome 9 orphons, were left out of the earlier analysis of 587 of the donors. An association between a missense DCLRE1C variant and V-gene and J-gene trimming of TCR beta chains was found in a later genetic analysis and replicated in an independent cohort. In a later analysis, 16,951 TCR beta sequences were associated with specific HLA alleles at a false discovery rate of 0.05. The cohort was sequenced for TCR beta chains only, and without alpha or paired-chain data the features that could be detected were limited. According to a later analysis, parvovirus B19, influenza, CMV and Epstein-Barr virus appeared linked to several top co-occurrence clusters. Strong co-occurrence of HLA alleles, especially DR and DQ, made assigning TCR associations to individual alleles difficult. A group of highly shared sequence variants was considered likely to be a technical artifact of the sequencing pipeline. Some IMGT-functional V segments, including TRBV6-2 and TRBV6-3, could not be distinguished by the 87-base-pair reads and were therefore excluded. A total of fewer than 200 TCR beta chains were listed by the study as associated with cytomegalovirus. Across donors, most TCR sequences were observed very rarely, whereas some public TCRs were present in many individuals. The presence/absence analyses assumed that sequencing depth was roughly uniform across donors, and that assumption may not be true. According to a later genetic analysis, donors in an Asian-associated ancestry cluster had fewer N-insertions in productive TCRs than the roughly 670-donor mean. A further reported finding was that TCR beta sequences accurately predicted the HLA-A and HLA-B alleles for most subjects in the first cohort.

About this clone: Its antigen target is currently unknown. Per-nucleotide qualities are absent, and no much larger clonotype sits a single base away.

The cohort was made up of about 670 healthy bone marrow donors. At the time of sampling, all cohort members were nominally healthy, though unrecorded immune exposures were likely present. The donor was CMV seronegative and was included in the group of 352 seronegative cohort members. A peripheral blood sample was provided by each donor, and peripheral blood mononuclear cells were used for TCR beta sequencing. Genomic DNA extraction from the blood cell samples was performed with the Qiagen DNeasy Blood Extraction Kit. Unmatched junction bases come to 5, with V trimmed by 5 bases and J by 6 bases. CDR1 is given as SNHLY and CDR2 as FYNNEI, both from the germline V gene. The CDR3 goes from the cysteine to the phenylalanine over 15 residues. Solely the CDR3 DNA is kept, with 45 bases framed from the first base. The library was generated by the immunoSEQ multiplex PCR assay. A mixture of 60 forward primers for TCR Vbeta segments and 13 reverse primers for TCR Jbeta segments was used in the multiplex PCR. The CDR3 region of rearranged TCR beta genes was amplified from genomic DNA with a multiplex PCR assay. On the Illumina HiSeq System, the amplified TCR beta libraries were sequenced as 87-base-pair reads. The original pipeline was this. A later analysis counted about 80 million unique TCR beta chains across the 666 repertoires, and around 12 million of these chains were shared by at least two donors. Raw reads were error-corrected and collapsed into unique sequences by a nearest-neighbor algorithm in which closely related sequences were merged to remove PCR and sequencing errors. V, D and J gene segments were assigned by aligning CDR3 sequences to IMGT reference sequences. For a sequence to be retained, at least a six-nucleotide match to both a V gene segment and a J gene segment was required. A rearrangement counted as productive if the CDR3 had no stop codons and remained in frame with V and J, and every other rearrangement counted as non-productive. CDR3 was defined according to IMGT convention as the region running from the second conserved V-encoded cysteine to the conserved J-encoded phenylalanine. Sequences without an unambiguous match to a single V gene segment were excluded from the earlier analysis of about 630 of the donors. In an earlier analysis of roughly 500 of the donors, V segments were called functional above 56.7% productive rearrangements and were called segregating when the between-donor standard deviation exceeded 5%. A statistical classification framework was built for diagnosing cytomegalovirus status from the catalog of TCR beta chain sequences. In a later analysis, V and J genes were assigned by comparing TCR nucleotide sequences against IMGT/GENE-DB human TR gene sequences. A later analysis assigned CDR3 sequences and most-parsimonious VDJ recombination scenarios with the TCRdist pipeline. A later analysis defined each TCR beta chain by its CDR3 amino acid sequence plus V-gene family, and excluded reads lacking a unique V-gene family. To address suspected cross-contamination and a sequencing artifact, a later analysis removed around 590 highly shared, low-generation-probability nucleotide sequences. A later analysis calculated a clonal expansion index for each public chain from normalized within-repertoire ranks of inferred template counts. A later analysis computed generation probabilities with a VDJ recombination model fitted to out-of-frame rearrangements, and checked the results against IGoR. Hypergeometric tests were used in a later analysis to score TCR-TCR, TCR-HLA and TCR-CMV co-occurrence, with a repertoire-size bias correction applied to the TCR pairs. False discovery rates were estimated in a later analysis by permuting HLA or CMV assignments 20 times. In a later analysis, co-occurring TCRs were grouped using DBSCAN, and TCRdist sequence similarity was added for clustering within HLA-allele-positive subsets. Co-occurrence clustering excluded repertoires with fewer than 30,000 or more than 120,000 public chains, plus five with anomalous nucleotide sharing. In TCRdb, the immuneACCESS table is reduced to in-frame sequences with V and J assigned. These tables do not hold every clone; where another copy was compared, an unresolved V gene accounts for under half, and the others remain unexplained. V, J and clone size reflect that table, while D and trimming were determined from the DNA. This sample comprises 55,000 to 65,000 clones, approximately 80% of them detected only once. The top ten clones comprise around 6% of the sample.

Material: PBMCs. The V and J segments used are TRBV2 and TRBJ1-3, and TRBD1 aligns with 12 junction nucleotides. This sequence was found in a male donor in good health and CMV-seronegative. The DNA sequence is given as TGTGCCAGCAGTCCCGGGACAGGGGGCGAAAACACCATATATTTT. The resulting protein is CASSPGTGGENTIYF.